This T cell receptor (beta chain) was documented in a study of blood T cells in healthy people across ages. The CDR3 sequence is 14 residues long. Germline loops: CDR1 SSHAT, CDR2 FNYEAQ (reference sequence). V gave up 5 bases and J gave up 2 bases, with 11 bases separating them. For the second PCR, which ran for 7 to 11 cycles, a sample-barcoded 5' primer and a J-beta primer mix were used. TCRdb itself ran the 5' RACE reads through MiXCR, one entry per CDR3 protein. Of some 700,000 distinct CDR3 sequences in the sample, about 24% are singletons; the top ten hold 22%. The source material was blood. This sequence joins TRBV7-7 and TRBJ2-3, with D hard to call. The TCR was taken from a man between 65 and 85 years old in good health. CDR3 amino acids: CASSQSLNTDTQYF. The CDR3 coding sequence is TGTGCCAGCAGCCAAAGCCTAAACACAGATACGCAGTATTTT.